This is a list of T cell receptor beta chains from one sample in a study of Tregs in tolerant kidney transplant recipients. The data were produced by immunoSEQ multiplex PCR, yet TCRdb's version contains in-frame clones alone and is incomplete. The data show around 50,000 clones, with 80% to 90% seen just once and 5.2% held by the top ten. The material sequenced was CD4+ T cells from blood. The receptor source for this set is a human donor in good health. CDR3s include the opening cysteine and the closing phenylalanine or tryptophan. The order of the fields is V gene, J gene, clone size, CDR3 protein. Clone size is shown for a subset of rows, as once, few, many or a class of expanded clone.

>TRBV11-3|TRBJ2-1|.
CASSLRTQKDYDEQFF
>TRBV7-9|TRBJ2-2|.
CASSLQAIGEGFTGELFF
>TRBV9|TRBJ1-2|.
CASSAEGFGYTF
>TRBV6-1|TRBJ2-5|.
CASSLNREETQYF
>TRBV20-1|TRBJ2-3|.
CSAQGADTQYF
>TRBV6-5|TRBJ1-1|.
CASSRNTEAFF
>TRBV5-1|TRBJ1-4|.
CASSLEQPNEKLFF
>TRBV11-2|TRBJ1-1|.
CASSPRGQLNTEAFF
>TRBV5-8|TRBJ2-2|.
CASTPRAQILTGELFF
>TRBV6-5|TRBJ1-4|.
CASSYEGEKLFF
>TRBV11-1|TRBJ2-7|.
CASSRAAGASYEQYF
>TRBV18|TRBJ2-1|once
CASSPFFAGEYNEQFF
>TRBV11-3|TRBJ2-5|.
CASTFGGGQETQYF
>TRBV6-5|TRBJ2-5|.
CASRPWAGVRETQYF
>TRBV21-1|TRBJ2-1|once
CASSKADGLRYNEQFF
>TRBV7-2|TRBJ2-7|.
CASSLGTSGTTYEQYF
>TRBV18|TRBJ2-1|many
CASSPYNEQFF
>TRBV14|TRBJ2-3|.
CASSFSGWSDTQYF
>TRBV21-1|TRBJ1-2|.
CASSKGRFFNYGYTF
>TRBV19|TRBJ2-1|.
CASSADRVRWSANEQFF
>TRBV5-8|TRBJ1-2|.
CASSFGTESNYGYTF
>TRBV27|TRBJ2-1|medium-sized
CASRPSGRAREQFF
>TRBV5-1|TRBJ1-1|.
CASSLRGQGGTEAFF
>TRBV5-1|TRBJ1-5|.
CASSEGYNQPQHF
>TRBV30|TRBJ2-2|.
CAWSVIGQSRELFF
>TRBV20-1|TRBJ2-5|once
CSVRKQETQYF
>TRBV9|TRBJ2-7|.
CASSVGGISYEQYF
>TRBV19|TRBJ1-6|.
CASRGTGLLNSPLHF
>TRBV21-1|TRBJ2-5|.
CASSFGDRAKEPAAETQYF
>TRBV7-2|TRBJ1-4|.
CASRIGTESEKLFF
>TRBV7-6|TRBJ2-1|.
CASSYLSRDWPLSEQFF
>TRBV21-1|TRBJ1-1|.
CARIQVGGTEAFF
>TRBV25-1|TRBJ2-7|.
CASSPRGRSSYEQYF
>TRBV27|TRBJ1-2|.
CASRSRTGDYGYTF
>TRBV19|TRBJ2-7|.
CASSPGTGVEQYF